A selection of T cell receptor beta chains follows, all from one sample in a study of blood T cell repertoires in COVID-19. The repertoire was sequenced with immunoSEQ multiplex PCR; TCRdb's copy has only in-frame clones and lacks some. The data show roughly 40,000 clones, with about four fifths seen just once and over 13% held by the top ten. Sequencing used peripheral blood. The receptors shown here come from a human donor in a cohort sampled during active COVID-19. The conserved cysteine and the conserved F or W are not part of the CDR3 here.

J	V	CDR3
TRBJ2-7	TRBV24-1	ATSGGLAAHEQY
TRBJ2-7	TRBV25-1	ASGGQGRDEQY
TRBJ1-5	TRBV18	ASSGGVDQPQH
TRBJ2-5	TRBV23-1	ASSRTGTGQETQY
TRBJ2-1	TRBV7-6	ASSQRTSGFGNEQF
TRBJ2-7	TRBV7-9	ASSLRQGLSYEQY
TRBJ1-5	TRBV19	ASTQTGGRYNSNQPQH
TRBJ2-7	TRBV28	ASSLESRHTYEQY
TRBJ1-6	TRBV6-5	ASRRAGGFNSPLH
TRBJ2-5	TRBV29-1	SVSQQETQY
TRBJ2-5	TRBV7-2	ASSLGIAGGVETQY
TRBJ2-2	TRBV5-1	ASSVGLAANTGELF
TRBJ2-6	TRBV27	ASSLRQGARGANVLT
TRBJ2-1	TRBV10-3	AISEYRDRSPDEQF
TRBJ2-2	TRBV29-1	SVARGGGGTGELF
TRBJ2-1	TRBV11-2	ASSSIASGSGHEQF
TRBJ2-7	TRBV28	ASSATNAYEQY
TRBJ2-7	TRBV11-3	ASSLDSSYEQY
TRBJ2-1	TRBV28	ASIDSFNEQF
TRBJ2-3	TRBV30	ACLASRTDTQY
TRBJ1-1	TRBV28	AVLGRRGAGEAF
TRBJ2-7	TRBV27	ASSTDRGSYEQY
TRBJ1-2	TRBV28	ASSLDRGHNYGYT
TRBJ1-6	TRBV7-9	ASSLGPDSPLH
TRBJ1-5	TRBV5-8	ASSLVQSHQPQH
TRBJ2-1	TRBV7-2	ASSLRTGDYNEQF
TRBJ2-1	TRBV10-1	ASSDPGTSGGNEQF
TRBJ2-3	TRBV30	AWSVWAGSTDTQY
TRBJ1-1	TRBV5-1	ASSGTQGTEAF
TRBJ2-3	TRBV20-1	SASPGRVFDTQY